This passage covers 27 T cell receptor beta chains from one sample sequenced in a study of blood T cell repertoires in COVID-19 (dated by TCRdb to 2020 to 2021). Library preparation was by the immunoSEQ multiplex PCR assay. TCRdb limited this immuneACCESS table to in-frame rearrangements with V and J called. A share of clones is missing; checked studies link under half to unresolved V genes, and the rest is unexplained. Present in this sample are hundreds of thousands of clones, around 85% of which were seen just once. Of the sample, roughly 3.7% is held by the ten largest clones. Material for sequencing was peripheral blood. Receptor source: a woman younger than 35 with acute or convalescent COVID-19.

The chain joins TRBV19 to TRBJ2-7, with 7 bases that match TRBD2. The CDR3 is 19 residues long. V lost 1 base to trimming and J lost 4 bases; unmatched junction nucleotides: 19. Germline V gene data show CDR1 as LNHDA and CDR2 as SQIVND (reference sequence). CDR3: CASSIVFLAETRKEYEQYF. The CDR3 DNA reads TGTGCCAGTAGTATAGTATTCCTAGCGGAAACCAGAAAAGAATACGAGCAGTACTTC.

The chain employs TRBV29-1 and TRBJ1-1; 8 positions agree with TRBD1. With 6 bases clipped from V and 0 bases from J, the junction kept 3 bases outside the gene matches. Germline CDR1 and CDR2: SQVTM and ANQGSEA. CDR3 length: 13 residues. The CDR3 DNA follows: TGCAGCGTAAGACAGGGGATGAACACTGAAGCTTTCTTT. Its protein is CSVRQGMNTEAFF.

For the CDR3, the DNA is TGTGCCAGCCGCTCACAGACGGGGTATACGGGAGGCTACACCTTC. This sequence encodes CASRSQTGYTGGYTF. The rearrangement joins TRBV6-5 to TRBJ1-2; D unresolved. Germline CDR1 MNHEY, CDR2 SVGAGI. V gave up 8 bases and J gave up 8 bases, with 24 bases separating them. The CDR3 consists of 15 residues.

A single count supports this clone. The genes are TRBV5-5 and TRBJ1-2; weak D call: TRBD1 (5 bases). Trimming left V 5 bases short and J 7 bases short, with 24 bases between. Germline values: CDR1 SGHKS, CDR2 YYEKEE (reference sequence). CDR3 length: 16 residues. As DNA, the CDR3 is TGTGCCAGCAGTTCCCCTGGGGGAGGGAACCCTATTGGCTACACCTTC. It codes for CASSSPGGGNPIGYTF. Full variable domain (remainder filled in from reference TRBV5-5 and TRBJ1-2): DAGVTQSPTHLIKTRGQQVTLRCSPISGHKSVSWYQQVLGQGPQFIFQYYEKEERGRGNFPDRFSARQFPNYSSELNVNALLLGDSALYLCASSSPGGGNPIGYTFGSGTRLTVV.

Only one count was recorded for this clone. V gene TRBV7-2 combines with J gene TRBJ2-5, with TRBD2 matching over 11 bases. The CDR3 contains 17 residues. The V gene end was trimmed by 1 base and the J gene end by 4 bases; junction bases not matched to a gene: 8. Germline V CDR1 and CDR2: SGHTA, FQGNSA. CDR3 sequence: CASSLGLLAGVLETQYF. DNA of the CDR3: TGTGCCAGCAGCTTAGGTTTACTAGCGGGAGTCTTAGAGACCCAGTACTTC.

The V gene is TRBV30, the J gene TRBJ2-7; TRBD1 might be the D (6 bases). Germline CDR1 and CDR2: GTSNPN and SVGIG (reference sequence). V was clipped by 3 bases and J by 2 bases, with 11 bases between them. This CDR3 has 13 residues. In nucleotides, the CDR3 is TGTGCCTGGAGCCCAGGGGCCCCCTACGAGCAGTACTTC. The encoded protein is CAWSPGAPYEQYF.

The CDR3 loop reads CATSAGGSSYNEQFF. In nucleotides, the CDR3 is TGTGCCACCAGTGCGGGCGGGAGCTCCTACAATGAGCAGTTCTTC. The chain links TRBV24-1 to TRBJ2-1, with TRBD2 matching over 7 bases. The J segment lost 0 bases and the V segment lost 5 bases, leaving 3 bases of the junction unmatched. Germline CDR1 is KGHDR and CDR2 is SFDVKD. The CDR3 runs to 15 residues.

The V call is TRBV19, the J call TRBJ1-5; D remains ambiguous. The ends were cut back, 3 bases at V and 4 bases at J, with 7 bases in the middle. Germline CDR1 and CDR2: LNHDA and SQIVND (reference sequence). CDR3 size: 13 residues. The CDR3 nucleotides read TGTGCCAGTAGTATGGCCAGGAATCAGCCCCAGCATTTT. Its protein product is CASSMARNQPQHF.

The CDR3 is CATSPGGNYGYTF. The CDR3 DNA is TGTGCCACCAGTCCAGGGGGTAACTATGGCTACACCTTC. This chain uses TRBV24-1 with TRBJ1-2; TRBD1 matches at 7 bases. Germline V gives CDR1 KGHDR, CDR2 SFDVKD. CDR3 length: 13 amino acids. The trim removed 6 bases at V and 1 base at J, leaving 1 base unmatched.

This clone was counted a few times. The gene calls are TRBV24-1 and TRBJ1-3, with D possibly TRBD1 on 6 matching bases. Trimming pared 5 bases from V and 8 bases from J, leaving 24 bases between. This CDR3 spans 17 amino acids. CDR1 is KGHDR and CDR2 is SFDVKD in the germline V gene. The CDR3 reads CATSAPWGGINVDTIYF. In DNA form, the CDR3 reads TGTGCCACCAGTGCCCCGTGGGGGGGCATTAATGTAGACACCATATATTTT.

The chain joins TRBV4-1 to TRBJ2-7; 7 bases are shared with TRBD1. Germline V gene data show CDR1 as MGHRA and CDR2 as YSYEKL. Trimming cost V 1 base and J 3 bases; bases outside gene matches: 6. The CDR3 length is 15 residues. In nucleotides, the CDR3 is TGCGCCAGCAGCCAAGTTCTGAACAGGGGCTACGAGCAGTACTTC. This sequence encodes CASSQVLNRGYEQYF.

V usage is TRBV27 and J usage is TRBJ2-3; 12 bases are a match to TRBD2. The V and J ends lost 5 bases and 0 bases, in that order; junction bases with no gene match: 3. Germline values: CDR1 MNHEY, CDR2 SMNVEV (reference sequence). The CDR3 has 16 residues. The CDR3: CASSLGTSGSTDTQYF. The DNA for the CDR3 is TGTGCCAGCAGTCTAGGGACTAGCGGGAGCACAGATACGCAGTATTTT.

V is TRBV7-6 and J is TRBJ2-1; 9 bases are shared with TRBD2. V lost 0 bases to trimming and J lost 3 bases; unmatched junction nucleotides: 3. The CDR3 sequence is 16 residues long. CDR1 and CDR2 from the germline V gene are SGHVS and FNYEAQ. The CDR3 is CASSLAERGDYNEQFF. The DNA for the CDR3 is TGTGCCAGCAGCTTAGCCGAGCGGGGGGACTACAATGAGCAGTTCTTC.

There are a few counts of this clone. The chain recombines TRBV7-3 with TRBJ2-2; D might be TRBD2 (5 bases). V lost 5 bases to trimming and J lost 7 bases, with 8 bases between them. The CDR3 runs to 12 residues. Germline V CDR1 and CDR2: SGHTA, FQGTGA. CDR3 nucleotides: TGTGCCAGCAGCCGTACTAGCGGGGAGCTGTTTTTT. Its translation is CASSRTSGELFF.

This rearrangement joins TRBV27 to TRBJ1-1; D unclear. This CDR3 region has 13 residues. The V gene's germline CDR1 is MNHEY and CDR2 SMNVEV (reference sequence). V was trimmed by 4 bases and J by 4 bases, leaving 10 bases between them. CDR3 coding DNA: TGTGCCAGCAGTTGGAGGGCGGGCACTGAAGCTTTCTTT. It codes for CASSWRAGTEAFF.

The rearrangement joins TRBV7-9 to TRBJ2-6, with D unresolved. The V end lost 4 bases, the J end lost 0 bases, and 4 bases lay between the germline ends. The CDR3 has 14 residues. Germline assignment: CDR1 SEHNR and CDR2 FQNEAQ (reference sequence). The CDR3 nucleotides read TGTGCCAGCAGCTGGCCCTCTGGGGCCAACGTCCTGACTTTC. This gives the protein CASSWPSGANVLTF.

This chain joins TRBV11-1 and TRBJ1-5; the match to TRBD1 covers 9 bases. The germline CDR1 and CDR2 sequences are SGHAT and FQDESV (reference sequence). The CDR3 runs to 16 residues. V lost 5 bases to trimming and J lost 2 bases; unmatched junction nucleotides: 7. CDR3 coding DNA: TGTGCCAGCAGCGCCCGGACAGGGGCCGGCAATCAGCCCCAGCATTTT. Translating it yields CASSARTGAGNQPQHF.

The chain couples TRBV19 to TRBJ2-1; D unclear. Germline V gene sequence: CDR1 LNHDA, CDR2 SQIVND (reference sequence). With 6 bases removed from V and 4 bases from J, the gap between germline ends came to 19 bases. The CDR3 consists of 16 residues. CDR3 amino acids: CASRTSFGRDYNEQFF. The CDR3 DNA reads TGTGCCAGTAGGACATCGTTTGGGCGAGATTACAATGAGCAGTTCTTC.

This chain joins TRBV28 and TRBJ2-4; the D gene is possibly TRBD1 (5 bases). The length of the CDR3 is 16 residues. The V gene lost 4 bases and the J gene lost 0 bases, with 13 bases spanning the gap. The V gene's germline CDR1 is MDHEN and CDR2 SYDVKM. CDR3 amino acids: CASSSLWGLAKNIQYF. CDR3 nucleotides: TGTGCCAGCAGTTCCCTGTGGGGCCTAGCCAAAAACATTCAGTACTTC.

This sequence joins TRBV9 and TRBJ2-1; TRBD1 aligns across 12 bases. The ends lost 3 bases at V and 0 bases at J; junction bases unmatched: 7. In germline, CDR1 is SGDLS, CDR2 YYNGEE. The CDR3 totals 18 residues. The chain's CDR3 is CASSGGQGAFSSYNEQFF. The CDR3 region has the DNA TGTGCCAGCAGCGGGGGACAGGGGGCTTTCTCCTCCTACAATGAGCAGTTCTTC.

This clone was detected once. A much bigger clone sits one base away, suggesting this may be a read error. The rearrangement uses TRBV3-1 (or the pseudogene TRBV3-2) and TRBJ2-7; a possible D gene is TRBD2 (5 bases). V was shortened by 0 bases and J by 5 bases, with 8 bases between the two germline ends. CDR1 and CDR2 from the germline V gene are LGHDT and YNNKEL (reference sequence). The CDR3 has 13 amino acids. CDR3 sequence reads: CASSQDFGDEQYF. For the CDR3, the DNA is TGTGCCAGCAGCCAAGATTTCGGGGACGAGCAGTACTTC.

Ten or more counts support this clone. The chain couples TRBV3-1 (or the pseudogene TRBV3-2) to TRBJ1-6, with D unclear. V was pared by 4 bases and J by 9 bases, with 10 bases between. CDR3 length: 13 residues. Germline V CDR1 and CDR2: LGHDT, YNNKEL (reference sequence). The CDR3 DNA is TGTGCCAGCAGCCCTGGCGCGGGTTCACCCCTCCACTTT. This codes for CASSPGAGSPLHF.

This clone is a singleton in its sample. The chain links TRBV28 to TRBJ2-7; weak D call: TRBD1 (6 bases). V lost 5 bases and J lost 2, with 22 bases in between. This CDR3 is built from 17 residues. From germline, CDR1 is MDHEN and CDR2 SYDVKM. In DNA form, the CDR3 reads TGTGCCAGCAGTATCGCCTCCCCCGTGGGACAACCCTACGAGCAGTACTTC. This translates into CASSIASPVGQPYEQYF. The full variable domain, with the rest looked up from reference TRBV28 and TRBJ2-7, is DVKVTQSSRYLVKRTGEKVFLECVQDMDHENMFWYRQDPGLGLRLIYFSYDVKMKEKGDIPEGYSVSREKKERFSLILESASTNQTSMYLCASSIASPVGQPYEQYFGPGTRLTVT.

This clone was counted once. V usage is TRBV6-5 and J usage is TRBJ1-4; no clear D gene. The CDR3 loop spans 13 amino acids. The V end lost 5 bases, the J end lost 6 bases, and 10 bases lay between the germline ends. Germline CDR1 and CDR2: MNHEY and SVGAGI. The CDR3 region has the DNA TGTGCCAGCAGTCGGCGGGAAGATGAAAAACTGTTTTTT. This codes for CASSRREDEKLFF.

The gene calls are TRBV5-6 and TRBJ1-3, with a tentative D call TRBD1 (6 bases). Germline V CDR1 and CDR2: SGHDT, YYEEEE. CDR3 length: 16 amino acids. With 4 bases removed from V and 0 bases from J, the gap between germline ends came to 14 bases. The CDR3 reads CASSKRQVHSGNTIYF. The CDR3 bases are TGTGCCAGCAGCAAGAGACAGGTTCACTCTGGAAACACCATATATTTT.

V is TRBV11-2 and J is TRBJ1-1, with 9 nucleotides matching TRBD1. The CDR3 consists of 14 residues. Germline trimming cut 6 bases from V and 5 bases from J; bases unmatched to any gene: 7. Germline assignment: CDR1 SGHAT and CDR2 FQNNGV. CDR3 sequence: CASRGPGQGTEAFF. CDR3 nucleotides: TGTGCCAGCAGGGGACCGGGACAGGGAACTGAAGCTTTCTTT.

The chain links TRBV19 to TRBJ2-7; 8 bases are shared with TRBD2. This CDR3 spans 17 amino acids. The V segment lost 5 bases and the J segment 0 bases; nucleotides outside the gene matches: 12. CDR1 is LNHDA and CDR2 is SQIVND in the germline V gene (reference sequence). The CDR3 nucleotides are TGTGCCAGTAGTTCTATGCCTCTAGCGGGTAGCTCCTACGAGCAGTACTTC. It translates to CASSSMPLAGSSYEQYF.